The entry below gives a single TCR beta chain sequence along with its context. This clone was seen only a few times. Its antigen is currently not known. No clone much larger than this one lies a single base away; base qualities are absent. In total, around 600 healthy bone marrow donors made up the cohort. Cohort members were all nominally healthy when sampled, although unrecorded immune exposures were likely present. The donor was CMV seropositive and was included in the group of some 290 seropositive cohort members. Each donor provided a peripheral blood sample, and peripheral blood mononuclear cells were used for TCR beta sequencing. The Qiagen DNeasy Blood Extraction Kit was used to extract genomic DNA from the blood cell samples. The data originate from a study of cytomegalovirus exposure and HLA in healthy donors (dated by TCRdb to 2016 to 2017). Regarding the complete study: An earlier analysis of fewer than 750 of the donors reported approximately 300 Gb of sequence data and about 120 million unique TCR beta sequences obtained from about 170 million T cells. Because of strong linkage in the cohort, five DR-DQ haplotypes were treated as single units for association and clustering. In a later genetic analysis, genome-wide SNP genotypes for about 55% of the roughly 700 donors were used, and that subset was treated as a discovery cohort. The study was designed to test whether signatures of past pathogen exposure could be identified by cataloging public T cell receptors. Approximately 300 gigabases of sequencing data and around 88 million unique TCR sequences made up an early release that covered several hundred HLA-typed donors. The T cell repertoires of 670 or so subjects were profiled by immunosequencing and related to cytomegalovirus serostatus. On average, around 240,000 unique TCR beta nucleotide sequences were sequenced per donor among 398 genotyped donors of the cohort, with about 19% of those sequences being non-productive. The number of donors typed differed by locus, with about 629-630 for A, B, C, DRB1 and DQB1, 522 for DQA1, 606 for DPA1, and some 440 for DPB1. In a later analysis, previously published TCR beta repertoires from 666 donors were re-analyzed and high-resolution HLA genotyping was added so that TCR occurrence patterns could be studied. All discovery cohort repertoires had been generated using a single sequencing platform. Among the roughly 400 genotyped donors, about 85% belonged to the genetic ancestry cluster associated with self-reported Caucasian donors. High-throughput TCR immunosequencing, statistical association of individual TCRs with disease status, and machine learning were combined to predict cytomegalovirus infection status. In addition to the first cohort of 666 subjects, a separate validation cohort of approximately 120 different subjects was used. In an earlier analysis of 500 to 650 of the donors, high-throughput TCR beta sequencing was used to judge whether each TCR beta V gene segment behaved as functional or pseudogenic. Class I and class II HLA loci were covered by the typing at four-digit resolution. Donor age, sex, ethnicity and CMV serostatus were collected together with the repertoire data. Rather than drawing on any new phenotypic data, the later analysis identified candidate immune exposures from TCR beta sequences and the way those sequences occurred across donors. The study at large found these results: This cohort had only TCR beta chains sequenced, and the lack of alpha or paired-chain data limited which features could be detected. At a false discovery rate of 0.05, a later analysis linked about 17,000 TCR beta sequences to specific HLA alleles. When HLA alleles, especially DR and DQ, strongly co-occurred, TCR associations were difficult to assign to individual alleles. The 87-base-pair reads could not distinguish some IMGT-functional V segments, including TRBV6-2 and TRBV6-3, so those segments were excluded. Roughly uniform sequencing depth across donors was assumed in presence/absence analyses, although this assumption may not hold. A few of the identified cytomegalovirus-associated TCR beta chains were confirmed in vitro to be specific for cytomegalovirus antigens. In a later analysis, HLA-associated TCR beta chains were found to be more clonally expanded and to have lower generation probabilities than equally common non-associated chains. In a later analysis, several top co-occurrence clusters were reported to appear linked to parvovirus B19, influenza, CMV and Epstein-Barr virus. A later analysis found that most CMV-associated TCR beta chains appeared HLA-restricted, with HLA associations seemingly driven largely by CMV exposure. Across donors, most TCR sequences were observed very rarely, whereas some public TCRs were present in many individuals. Linkage disequilibrium might explain the correlated functional status among segregating V segments, but an unknown experimental factor could not be excluded. Because counts were too low, 15 or so rarely observed V segments, including chromosome 9 orphons, were excluded from the earlier analysis of fewer than 650 of the donors. The classifier was reported to diagnose cytomegalovirus status with high specificity and sensitivity in both the original and validation cohorts. The authors suggested that the approach could potentially be generalized to other disease states and immunological phenotypes. A cluster of highly shared sequence variants was judged likely to represent a technical artifact of the sequencing pipeline. In a later analysis, TCR association rates were found to vary across HLA loci, with the most associated TCRs seen for DRB1 alleles and the fewest for HLA-C alleles. Immune exposure information for the cohort was limited to CMV serostatus. In an earlier analysis of around 600 of the donors, most TCR beta V segments appeared in productive rearrangements about 87% or about 30% of the time, broadly matching IMGT annotations. HLA typing was unavailable for some donors at each locus, so association tests used only the typed subset. A total of some 180 TCR beta chains were listed by the study as associated with cytomegalovirus. According to a later genetic analysis, donors in an Asian-associated ancestry cluster had fewer N-insertions in productive TCRs than the approximately 670-donor mean. A further reported finding was that TCR beta sequences accurately predicted the HLA-A and HLA-B alleles for most subjects in the first cohort. An association between a missense DCLRE1C variant and V-gene and J-gene trimming of TCR beta chains was found in a later genetic analysis and replicated in an independent cohort.

V has 2 bases trimmed and J has 2 bases trimmed; junction bases matching no gene number 9. CDR1 is given as MNHNS and CDR2 as SASEGT, both from the germline V gene. Its CDR3 holds 18 amino acids, cysteine through phenylalanine. Kept here is only the CDR3 DNA, which spans 54 bases and is read in frame from base 1. The protocol used for the library was the immunoSEQ multiplex PCR assay. The multiplex PCR relied on a mix of 60 forward primers for TCR Vbeta segments and 13 reverse primers for TCR Jbeta segments. The CDR3 region of rearranged TCR beta genes was amplified from genomic DNA by a multiplex PCR assay. The amplified TCR beta libraries were sequenced on the Illumina HiSeq System as 87-base-pair reads. Per the source publication's procedure: A later analysis counted about 82 million unique TCR beta chains across the 650 to 700 repertoires, and about 10 million of these chains were shared by at least two donors. To remove PCR and sequencing errors, raw reads were error-corrected and collapsed into unique sequences using a nearest-neighbor algorithm that merged closely related sequences. CDR3 sequences were aligned to IMGT reference sequences to assign V, D and J gene segments. Each retained sequence needed at least a six-nucleotide match to both a V gene segment and a J gene segment. A rearrangement counted as productive if the CDR3 had no stop codons and remained in frame with V and J, and every other rearrangement counted as non-productive. Following IMGT convention, CDR3 was defined as the stretch from the second conserved V-encoded cysteine to the conserved J-encoded phenylalanine. Sequences without an unambiguous match to a single V gene segment were excluded from the earlier analysis of 500 to 700 of the donors. In an earlier analysis of some 590 of the donors, a V segment was called functional when productive rearrangements were above 56.7%, and segregating when the standard deviation between donors exceeded 5%. To diagnose cytomegalovirus status from the catalog of TCR beta chain sequences, a statistical classification framework was built. V and J gene assignment, in a later analysis, came from comparing TCR nucleotide sequences with IMGT/GENE-DB human TR gene sequences. A later analysis assigned CDR3 sequences and most-parsimonious VDJ recombination scenarios with the TCRdist pipeline. In a later analysis, every TCR beta chain was defined by the combination of its CDR3 amino acid sequence and its V-gene family, and reads without a unique V-gene family were dropped. As a way to deal with suspected cross-contamination and a sequencing artifact, a later analysis dropped over 550 nucleotide sequences that were highly shared and had low generation probability. For each public chain, a later analysis derived a clonal expansion index from normalized ranks of inferred template counts within each repertoire. Generation probabilities in a later analysis came from a VDJ recombination model fitted to out-of-frame rearrangements, and those results were checked against IGoR. Hypergeometric tests were used in a later analysis to score TCR-TCR, TCR-HLA and TCR-CMV co-occurrence, with a repertoire-size bias correction applied to the TCR pairs. False discovery rates were estimated in a later analysis by permuting HLA or CMV assignments 20 times. A later analysis grouped co-occurring TCRs with DBSCAN, adding TCRdist sequence similarity when clustering within HLA-allele-positive subsets. Repertoires with fewer than 30,000 or more than 120,000 public chains, plus five repertoires with anomalous nucleotide sharing, were excluded from co-occurrence clustering. Imported from immuneACCESS, the table was reduced by TCRdb to in-frame sequences with V and J called. These copies leave out some clones; in studies compared against another copy, an unresolved V gene accounts for under half, and the cause of the remainder is not known. The V and J calls and the clone size are those of that table, but D and trimming were determined from the DNA. The sample table records roughly 180,000 clones; roughly a tenth of these occur just once. The top ten hold 1% to 1.5% of the sample.

The V gene is TRBV6-1 and the J gene is TRBJ2-3, with 11 middle bases fitting TRBD2. This TCR came from a woman under 40 in good health and CMV-seropositive. Material for sequencing was PBMCs. The sequenced DNA is TGTGCCAGCAGTGAATCGTCACTAGCGGGAGTTCTCACAGATACGCAGTATTTT. This codes for CASSESSLAGVLTDTQYF.